A selection of T cell receptor beta chains follows, all from one sample in a study of blood T cell repertoires in COVID-19. Profiled with immunoSEQ multiplex PCR; TCRdb holds only in-frame clones, not every one. The top ten hold approximately 23% of the sample, which has fewer than 70,000 clones, 65% to 90% seen once. Sequenced input: peripheral blood. These receptors originate from a man aged 45-65 years with acute or convalescent COVID-19. CDR3s include the opening cysteine and the closing phenylalanine or tryptophan. The D gene is left open where the match is weak.

>TRBV6-6|TRBD1
CASMVGQATGELFF
>TRBV7-3|-
CASSLSGFNEQFF
>TRBV5-6|TRBD2
CASSLLGLGVGETQYF
>TRBV6-1|TRBD1
CASSEEKGDRVREQYF
>TRBV5-1|-
CASSFGDSYEQYF
>TRBV6-5|-
CASSYPGDSGANVLTF
>TRBV7-2|-
CASSLEHYNEQFF
>TRBV11-2|TRBD1
CASSFNTGDYNEQFF
>TRBV5-1|-
CASSLESSDWGGTGELFF
>TRBV11-2|-
CASSLGGGRFNEQFF
>TRBV6-1|-
CASSETNLQNQPQHF
>TRBV6-5|-
CASRPWGVYGYTF